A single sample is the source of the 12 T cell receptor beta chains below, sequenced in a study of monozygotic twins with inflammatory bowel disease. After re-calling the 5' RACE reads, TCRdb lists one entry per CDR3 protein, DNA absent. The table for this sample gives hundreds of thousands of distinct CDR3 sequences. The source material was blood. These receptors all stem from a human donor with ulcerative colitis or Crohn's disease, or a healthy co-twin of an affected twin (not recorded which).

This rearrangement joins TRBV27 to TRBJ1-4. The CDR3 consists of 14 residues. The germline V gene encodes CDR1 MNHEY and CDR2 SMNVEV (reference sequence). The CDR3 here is CASSLFATNEKLFF.

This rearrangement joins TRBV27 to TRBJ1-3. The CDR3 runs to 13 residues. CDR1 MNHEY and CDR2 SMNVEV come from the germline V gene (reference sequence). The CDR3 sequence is CASSPGLGNTIYF.

CDR3: CASSSRTASSYNEQFF. The rearrangement links TRBV6-2 or TRBV6-3 to TRBJ2-1; TCRdb reports TRBD1, a call that lacks DNA to check it against. The CDR3 runs to 16 residues. Germline CDR1 is MNHEY and CDR2 is SVGEGT.

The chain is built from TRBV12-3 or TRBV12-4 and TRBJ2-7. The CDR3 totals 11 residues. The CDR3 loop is CASSLSAEQYF.

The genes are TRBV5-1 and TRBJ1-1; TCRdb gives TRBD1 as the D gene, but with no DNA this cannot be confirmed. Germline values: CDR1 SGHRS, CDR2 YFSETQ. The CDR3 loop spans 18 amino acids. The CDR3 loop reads CASSYAAKSGQTKTEAFF.

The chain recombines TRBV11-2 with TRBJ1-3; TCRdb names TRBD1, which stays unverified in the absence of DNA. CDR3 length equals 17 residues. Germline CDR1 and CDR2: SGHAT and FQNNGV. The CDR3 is CASSLESSGRVADTIYF.

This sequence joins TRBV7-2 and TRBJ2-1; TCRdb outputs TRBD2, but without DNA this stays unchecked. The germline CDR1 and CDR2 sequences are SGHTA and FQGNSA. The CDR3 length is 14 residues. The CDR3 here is CASSPPLAGGTQFF.

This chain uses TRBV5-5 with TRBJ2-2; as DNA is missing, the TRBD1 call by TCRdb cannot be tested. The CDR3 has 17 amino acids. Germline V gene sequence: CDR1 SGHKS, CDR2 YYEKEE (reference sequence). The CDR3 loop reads CASSLMIGQENTGELFF.

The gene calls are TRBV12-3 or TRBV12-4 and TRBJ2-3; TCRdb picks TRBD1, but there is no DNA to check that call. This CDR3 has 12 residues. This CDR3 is CASSFGRDTQYF.

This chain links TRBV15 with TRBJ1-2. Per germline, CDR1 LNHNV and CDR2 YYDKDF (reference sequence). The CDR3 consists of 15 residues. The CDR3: CATSRDLLYPFGYTF.

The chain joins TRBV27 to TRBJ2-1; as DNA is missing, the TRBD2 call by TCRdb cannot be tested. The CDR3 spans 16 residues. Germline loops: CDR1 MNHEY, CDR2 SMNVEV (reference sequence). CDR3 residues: CASSSTSGGAANEQFF.

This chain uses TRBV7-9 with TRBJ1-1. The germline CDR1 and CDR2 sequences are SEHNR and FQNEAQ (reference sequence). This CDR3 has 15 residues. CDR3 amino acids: CASSFLGGMGTEAFF.